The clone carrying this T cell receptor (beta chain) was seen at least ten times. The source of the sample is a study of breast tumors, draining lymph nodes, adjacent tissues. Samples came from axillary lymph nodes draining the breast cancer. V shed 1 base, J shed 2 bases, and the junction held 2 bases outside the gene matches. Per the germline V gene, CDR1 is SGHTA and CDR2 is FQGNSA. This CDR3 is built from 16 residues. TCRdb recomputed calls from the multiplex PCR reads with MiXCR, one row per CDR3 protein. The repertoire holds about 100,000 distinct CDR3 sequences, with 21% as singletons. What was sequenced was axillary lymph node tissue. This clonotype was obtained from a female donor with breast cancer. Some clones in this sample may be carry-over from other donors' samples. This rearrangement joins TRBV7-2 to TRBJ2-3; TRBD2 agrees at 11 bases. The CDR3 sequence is CASSLVAGGNTDTQYF. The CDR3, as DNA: TGTGCCAGCAGCTTAGTAGCGGGGGGGAACACAGATACGCAGTATTTT.